This entry is about one T cell receptor (beta chain). The target antigen is unknown. These data come from a study of beta chain features in type 1 diabetes. Findings and limits, study-wide: Among patients with Type 1 diabetes, TCRB CDR3s were moderately but significantly shorter in every one of the four CD4+ subsets. More deletions and fewer insertions at VDJ junctions were seen in type 1 diabetes patients. Sampled from patients, naive, central memory and Treg TCRB repertoires appeared more similar than those sampled from healthy donors. Cells with high TCR expression could be over-represented by cDNA sequencing.

As every portion of the isolated RNA was reverse transcribed, the sequencing read expressed TCRB transcripts. This table comes from immunoSEQ multiplex PCR, and its TCRdb copy is limited to in-frame clones, with some not included. The repertoire has 900,000 or so clones, roughly 15% of them found once; the top ten carry about 0.025%. Trimming took 0 bases from V and 4 from J, leaving 11 bases between them. Germline assignment: CDR1 SGDLS and CDR2 YYNGEE. There are 15 residues in the CDR3. The chain joins TRBV9 to TRBJ2-1; D not resolved. The sequence was collected from a woman under 30 in good health. The sample taken for sequencing was naive CD4+ T cells from blood. CDR3 protein: CASSVEGFIYNEQFF. In DNA form, the CDR3 reads TGTGCCAGCAGCGTAGAGGGATTCATTTACAATGAGCAGTTCTTC.